Sequencing of this T cell receptor beta chain was carried out in a study of regulatory T cells in long-lasting Graves disease. The germline V gene encodes CDR1 MNHEY and CDR2 SMNVEV (reference sequence). The CDR3 extends over 15 amino acids. Time point meaning: persistent/refractory GD, antithyroid drugs over 5 years with positive TRAb. PBMC-extracted RNA yielded the TCR library. Concerning this clonotype: A read error may account for a junction end that differs from germline.

Arm-PCR of CDR3 regions with iRepertoire HTBI primers generated TCR beta libraries. TCRdb re-called the multiplex PCR reads through MiXCR, storing one row per CDR3 protein. The sample includes 400,000 to 500,000 distinct CDR3 sequences, around a fifth seen only once; the top ten take over 10%. The sequencing here drew on peripheral blood mononuclear cells (PBMCs), taken when the disease was refractory, from a patient treated with antithyroid drugs. The receptor's source is a female donor with Graves disease. The chain has TRBV27 and TRBJ2-7; no clear D gene. Here the CDR3 DNA reads TGTGCCAACAGTTTTAACTGGGAAGGTTCCTACGAGCAGTACTTC. Translating gives CANSFNWEGSYEQYF.